This TCR beta chain is from a study of blood T cells in healthy people across ages. Sample-barcoded 5' priming and a J-beta primer mix drove a second PCR of about 7 to 12 cycles. Each cDNA molecule, via a template-switch adaptor with 12 random nucleotides, was tagged. From the 5' RACE reads, TCRdb called clonotypes with MiXCR, one entry per CDR3 protein. The sample includes some 1.1 million distinct CDR3 sequences, 30% to 40% of them seen just once. Every sample had a minimum of 6 million PBMCs isolated. V was pared by 0 bases and J by 7 bases, with 29 bases between. Germline CDR1 SGHRS, CDR2 YFSETQ. The length of the CDR3 is 19 residues.

Input material: blood. The receptor's source is a man younger than 35 in good health. This chain joins TRBV5-1 and TRBJ2-7; a weak D match, TRBD1 (6 bases). The CDR3 sequence: CASSLDVSVNRDLSHEQYF. The CDR3 nucleotides are TGCGCCAGCAGCTTGGATGTCTCGGTGAACAGGGACCTCTCCCATGAGCAGTACTTC.